This TCR beta chain was sequenced for a study of blood T cell repertoires in COVID-19. Study-wide background: Samples representing acute and convalescent COVID-19 were sourced from the United States, Italy and Spain.

In the authors' methods: Estimated nucleated cell counts came from reference gene primer amplification. Clones were sequenced by immunoSEQ multiplex PCR, and TCRdb holds only the in-frame ones, with some missing. From that table come the V and J calls and clone size; the DNA was used to work out D and trimming. Of 200,000 to 300,000 clones listed, roughly 87% were seen once; the top ten hold approximately 0.7%. Source material: peripheral blood. This TCR derives from a human donor in a cohort sampled during active COVID-19.

This CDR3 reads CASSRTLTYEQYF. The CDR3 DNA is TGTGCCAGCAGCAGGACTCTTACCTACGAGCAGTACTTC. V usage is TRBV6-2 or TRBV6-3 and J usage is TRBJ2-7, with D maybe TRBD2 (5 bases). The CDR3 consists of 13 residues. The V gene lost 6 bases and the J gene lost 2 bases, with 11 bases spanning the gap. Germline V CDR1 and CDR2: MNHEY, SVGEGT.